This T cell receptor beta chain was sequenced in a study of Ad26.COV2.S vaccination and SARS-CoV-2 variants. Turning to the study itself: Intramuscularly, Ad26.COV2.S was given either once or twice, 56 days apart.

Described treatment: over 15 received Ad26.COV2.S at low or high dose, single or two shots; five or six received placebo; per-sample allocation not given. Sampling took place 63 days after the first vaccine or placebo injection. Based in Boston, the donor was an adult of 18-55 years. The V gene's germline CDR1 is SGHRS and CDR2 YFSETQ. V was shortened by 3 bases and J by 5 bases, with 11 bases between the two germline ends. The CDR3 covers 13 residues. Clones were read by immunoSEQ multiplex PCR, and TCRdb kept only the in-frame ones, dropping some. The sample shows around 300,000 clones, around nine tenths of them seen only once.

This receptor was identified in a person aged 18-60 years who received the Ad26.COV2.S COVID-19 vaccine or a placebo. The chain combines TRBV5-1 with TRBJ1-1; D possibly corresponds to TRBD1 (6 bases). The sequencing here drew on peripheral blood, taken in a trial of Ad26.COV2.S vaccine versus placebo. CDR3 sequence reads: CASSYPGTTEAFF. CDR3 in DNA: TGCGCCAGCAGCTATCCCGGGACAACTGAAGCTTTCTTT.